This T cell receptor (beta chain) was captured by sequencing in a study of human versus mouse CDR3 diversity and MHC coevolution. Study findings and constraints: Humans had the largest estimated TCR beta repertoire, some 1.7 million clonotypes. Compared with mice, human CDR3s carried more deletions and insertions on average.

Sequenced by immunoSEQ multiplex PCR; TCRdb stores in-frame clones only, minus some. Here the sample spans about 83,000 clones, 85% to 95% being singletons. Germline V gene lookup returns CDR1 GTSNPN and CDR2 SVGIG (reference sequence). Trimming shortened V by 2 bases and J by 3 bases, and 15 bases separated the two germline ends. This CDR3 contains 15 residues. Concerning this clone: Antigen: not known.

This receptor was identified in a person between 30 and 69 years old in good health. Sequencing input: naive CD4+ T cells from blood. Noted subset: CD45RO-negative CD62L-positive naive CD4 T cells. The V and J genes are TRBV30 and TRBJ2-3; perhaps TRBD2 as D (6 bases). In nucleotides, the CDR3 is TGTGCCTGGAGTACCGGGACTCACGCGACAGATACGCAGTATTTT. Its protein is CAWSTGTHATDTQYF.